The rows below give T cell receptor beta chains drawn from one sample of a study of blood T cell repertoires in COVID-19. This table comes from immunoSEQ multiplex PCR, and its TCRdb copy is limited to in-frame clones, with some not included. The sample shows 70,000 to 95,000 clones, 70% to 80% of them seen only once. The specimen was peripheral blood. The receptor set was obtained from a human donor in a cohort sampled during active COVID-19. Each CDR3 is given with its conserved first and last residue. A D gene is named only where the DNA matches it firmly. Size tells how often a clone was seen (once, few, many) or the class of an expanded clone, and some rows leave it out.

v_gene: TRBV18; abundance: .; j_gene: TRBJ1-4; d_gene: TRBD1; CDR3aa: CASSPETGLSEKLFF; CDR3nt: TGTGCCAGCTCACCAGAGACAGGGTTGAGTGAAAAACTGTTTTTT
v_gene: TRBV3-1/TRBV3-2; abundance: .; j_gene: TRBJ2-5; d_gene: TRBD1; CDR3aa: CASSKQGAGETQYF; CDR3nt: TGTGCCAGCAGCAAACAGGGGGCTGGAGAGACCCAGTACTTC
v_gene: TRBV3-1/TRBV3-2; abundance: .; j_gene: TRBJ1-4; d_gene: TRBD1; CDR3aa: CASSRLGTGGSEKLFF; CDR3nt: TGTGCCAGCAGCCGCCTGGGGACAGGAGGGAGTGAAAAACTGTTTTTT
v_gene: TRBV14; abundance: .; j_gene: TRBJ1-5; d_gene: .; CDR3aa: CASSAGLNQPQHF; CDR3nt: TGTGCCAGCAGCGCAGGGTTGAATCAGCCCCAGCATTTT
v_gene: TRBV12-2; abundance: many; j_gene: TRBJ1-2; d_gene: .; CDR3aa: CASRFDSICDYGYTF; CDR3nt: TGTGCAAGTCGCTTCGACTCAATCTGCGACTATGGCTACACCTTC
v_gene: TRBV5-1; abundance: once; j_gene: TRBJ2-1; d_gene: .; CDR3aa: CASSPGMGARDNEQFF; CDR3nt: TGCGCCAGCAGTCCTGGGATGGGGGCCAGGGACAATGAGCAGTTCTTC
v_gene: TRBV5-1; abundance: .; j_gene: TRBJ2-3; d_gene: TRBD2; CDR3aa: CASSPSGRRTDTQYF; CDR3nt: TGCGCCAGCAGCCCTAGCGGGAGGCGCACAGATACGCAGTATTTT
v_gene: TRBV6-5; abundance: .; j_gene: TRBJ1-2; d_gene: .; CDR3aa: CASSYRGTYTF; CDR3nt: TGTGCCAGCAGTTACCGGGGTACCTACACCTTC
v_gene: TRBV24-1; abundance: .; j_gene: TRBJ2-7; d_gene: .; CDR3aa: CATRRGPGKQYF; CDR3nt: TGTGCCACCAGGCGGGGCCCCGGGAAGCAGTACTTC
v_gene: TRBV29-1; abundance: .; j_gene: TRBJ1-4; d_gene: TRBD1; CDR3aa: CSAKGGQGGEKLFF; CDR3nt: TGCAGCGCGAAGGGGGGACAGGGAGGTGAAAAACTGTTTTTT